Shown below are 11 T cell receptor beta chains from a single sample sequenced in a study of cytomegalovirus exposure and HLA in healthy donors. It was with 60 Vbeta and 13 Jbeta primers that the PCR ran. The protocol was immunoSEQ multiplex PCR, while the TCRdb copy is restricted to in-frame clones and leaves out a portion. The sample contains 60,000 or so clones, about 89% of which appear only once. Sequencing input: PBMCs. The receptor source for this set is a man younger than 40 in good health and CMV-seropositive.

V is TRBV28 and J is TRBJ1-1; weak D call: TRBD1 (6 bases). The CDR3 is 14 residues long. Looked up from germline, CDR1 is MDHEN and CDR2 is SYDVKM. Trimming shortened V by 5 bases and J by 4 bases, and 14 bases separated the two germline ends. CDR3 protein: CASSPTGMGTEAFF. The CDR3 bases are TGTGCCAGCAGTCCAACAGGGATGGGCACTGAAGCTTTCTTT.

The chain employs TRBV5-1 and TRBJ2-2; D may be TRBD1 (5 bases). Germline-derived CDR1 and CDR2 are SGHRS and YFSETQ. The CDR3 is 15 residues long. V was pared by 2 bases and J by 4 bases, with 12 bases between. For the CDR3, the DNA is TGCGCCAGCAGCTTTGGACACGTGGGCACCGGGGAGCTGTTTTTT. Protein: CASSFGHVGTGELFF.

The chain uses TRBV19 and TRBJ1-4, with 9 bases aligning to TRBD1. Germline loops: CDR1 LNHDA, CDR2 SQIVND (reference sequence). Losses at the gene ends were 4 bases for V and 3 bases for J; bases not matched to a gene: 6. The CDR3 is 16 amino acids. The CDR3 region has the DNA TGTGCCAGTAGTACCGGACAGGGGACGGCTAATGAAAAACTGTTTTTT. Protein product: CASSTGQGTANEKLFF.

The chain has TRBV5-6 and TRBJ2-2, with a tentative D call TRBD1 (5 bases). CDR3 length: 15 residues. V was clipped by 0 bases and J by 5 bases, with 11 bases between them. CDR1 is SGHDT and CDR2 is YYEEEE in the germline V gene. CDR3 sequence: CASSLDVGVTGELFF. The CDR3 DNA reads TGTGCCAGCAGCTTGGATGTAGGGGTTACCGGGGAGCTGTTTTTT. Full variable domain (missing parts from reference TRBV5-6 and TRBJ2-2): DAGVTQSPTHLIKTRGQQVTLRCSPKSGHDTVSWYQQALGQGPQFIFQYYEEEERQRGNFPDRFSGHQFPNYSSELNVNALLLGDSALYLCASSLDVGVTGELFFGEGSRLTVL.

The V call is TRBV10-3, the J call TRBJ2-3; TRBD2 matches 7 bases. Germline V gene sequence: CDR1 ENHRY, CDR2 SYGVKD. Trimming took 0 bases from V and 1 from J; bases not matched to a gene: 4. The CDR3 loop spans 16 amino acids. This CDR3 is CAISESMLAGTDTQYF. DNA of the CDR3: TGTGCCATCAGTGAGTCGATGCTAGCGGGCACAGATACGCAGTATTTT.

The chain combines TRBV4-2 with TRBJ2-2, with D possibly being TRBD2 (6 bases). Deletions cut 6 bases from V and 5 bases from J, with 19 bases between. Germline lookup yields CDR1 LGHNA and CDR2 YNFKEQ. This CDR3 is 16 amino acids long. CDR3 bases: TGTGCCAGCAGGGGGCCAGGAGGGAAGGGGACCGGGGAGCTGTTTTTT. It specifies CASRGPGGKGTGELFF.

The CDR3, as DNA: TGTGCCTGGAATCCGGGACAGGGAAGAGAGACCCAGTACTTC. Protein: CAWNPGQGRETQYF. The chain recombines TRBV30 with TRBJ2-5; 9 bases are shared with TRBD1. The CDR3 runs 14 residues. CDR1 GTSNPN and CDR2 SVGIG come from the germline V gene (reference sequence). J gave up 4 bases and V 4 bases, and 7 bases lay outside the gene matches.

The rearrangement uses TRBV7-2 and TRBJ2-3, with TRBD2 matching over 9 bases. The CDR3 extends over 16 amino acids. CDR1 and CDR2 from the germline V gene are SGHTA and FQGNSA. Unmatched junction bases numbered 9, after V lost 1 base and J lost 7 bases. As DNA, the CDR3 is TGTGCCAGCAGCTTAGACCGGCGGGAGGGGGCAAATACGCAGTATTTT. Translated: CASSLDRREGANTQYF.

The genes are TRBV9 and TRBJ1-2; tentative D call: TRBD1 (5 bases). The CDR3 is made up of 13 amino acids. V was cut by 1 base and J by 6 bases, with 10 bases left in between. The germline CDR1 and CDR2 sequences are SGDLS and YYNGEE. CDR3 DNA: TGTGCCAGCAGCGTACAGGGATTGAATGGCTACACCTTC. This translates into CASSVQGLNGYTF. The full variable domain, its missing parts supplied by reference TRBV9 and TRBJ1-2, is DSGVTQTPKHLITATGQRVTLRCSPRSGDLSVYWYQQSLDQGLQFLIQYYNGEERAKGNILERFSAQQFPDLHSELNLSSLELGDSALYFCASSVQGLNGYTFGSGTRLTVV.

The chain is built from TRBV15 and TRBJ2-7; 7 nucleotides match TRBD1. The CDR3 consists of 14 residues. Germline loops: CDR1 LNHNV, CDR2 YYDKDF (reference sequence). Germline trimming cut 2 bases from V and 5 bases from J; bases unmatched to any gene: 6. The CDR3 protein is CATSRPDRDHEQYF. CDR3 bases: TGTGCCACCAGCAGACCCGACAGGGACCACGAGCAGTACTTC.

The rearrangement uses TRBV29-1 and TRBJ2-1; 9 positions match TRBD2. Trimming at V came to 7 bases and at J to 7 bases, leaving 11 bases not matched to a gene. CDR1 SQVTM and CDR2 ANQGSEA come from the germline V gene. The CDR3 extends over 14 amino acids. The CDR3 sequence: CSEKREVGVNEQFF. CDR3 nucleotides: TGCAGCGAGAAGCGGGAGGTTGGTGTAAATGAGCAGTTCTTC.